Sequencing of this TCR beta chain was carried out in a study of identical twins. The study's findings and limits: Among monozygotic twins, out-of-frame TCR alpha sharing exceeded what models predicted. The study drew conclusions from cross-sectional statistical analysis, not from following the same donors. Fewer insertions characterized abundant cord blood beta clonotypes, whereas memory repertoires showed none.

Losses at the gene ends were 3 bases for V and 9 bases for J; bases not matched to a gene: 13. The CDR3 is 17 residues long. Germline V CDR1 and CDR2: SGHVS, FNYEAQ. This clonotype was seen more than once but under ten times. Its matching antigen is unknown. One entry per CDR3 protein, called by TCRdb with MiXCR from the 5' RACE reads. The repertoire has 1.5 million to 2 million distinct CDR3 sequences, about 31% of them found once; the top ten carry over 0.25%. The donor group consisted entirely of healthy Caucasians. What was sequenced was cord blood. The origin of this receptor is a newborn girl in good health. The chain recombines TRBV7-6 with TRBJ2-1; 11 bases line up with TRBD2. The CDR3 reads CASSFASGGPRRSEQFF. The CDR3 DNA reads TGTGCCAGCAGCTTTGCTAGCGGGGGGCCTCGGAGGAGTGAGCAGTTCTTC.